The 6 T cell receptor beta chains reported below all come from one sample, sequenced in a study of cytotoxic CD8 clonotypes in ibrutinib-treated CLL. Data came from immunoSEQ multiplex PCR; TCRdb stores just in-frame clones and leaves some out. The sample yields roughly 47,000 clones, about half seen once. The specimen was PBMCs, collected after 12 months of ibrutinib treatment. These TCRs come from a human donor with chronic lymphocytic leukemia.

The chain combines TRBV5-1 with TRBJ1-1, with a weak D call TRBD1 (6 bases). The V gene's germline CDR1 is SGHRS and CDR2 YFSETQ. Trimming shortened V by 5 bases and J by 1 base, and 15 bases separated the two germline ends. The CDR3 runs 15 residues. CDR3 coding DNA: TGCGCCAGCAGACCCACCGGGACAAGGAACACTGAAGCTTTCTTT. Translation: CASRPTGTRNTEAFF.

This chain joins TRBV9 and TRBJ1-1; D remains unclear. Germline assignment: CDR1 SGDLS and CDR2 YYNGEE. This CDR3 has 13 amino acids. V was shortened by 0 bases and J by 5 bases, with 8 bases between the two germline ends. CDR3 protein: CASSVGSGTEAFF. The CDR3 DNA reads TGTGCCAGCAGCGTAGGATCGGGGACTGAAGCTTTCTTT.

At least ten counts were recorded for this clone. This chain uses TRBV5-1 with TRBJ2-2; D uncertain. V lost 3 bases, J lost 0 bases, and 9 bases lay in between. The CDR3 is made up of 15 amino acids. Germline lookup yields CDR1 SGHRS and CDR2 YFSETQ. CDR3 DNA sequence: TGCGCCAGCAGCTCGGCGGCGTCGAACACCGGGGAGCTGTTTTTT. Translation gives CASSSAASNTGELFF.

In this sample, this clone turned up a few times. The chain couples TRBV10-3 to TRBJ1-2; weak D call: TRBD1 (5 bases). Per the germline V gene, CDR1 is ENHRY and CDR2 is SYGVKD. The CDR3 extends over 15 amino acids. Trimming removed 10 bases from V and 6 bases from J, with 24 bases in between. In nucleotides, the CDR3 is TGTGCCACATATTCCGGGACGGCGCTGGGTCATGGCTACACCTTC. Encoded protein: CATYSGTALGHGYTF.

This clone was seen once. V is TRBV5-1 and J is TRBJ2-4, with unresolved D. Trimming shortened V by 4 bases and J by 2 bases, and 7 bases separated the two germline ends. There are 13 residues in the CDR3. Per germline, CDR1 SGHRS and CDR2 YFSETQ. The CDR3 region has the DNA TGCGCCAGCAGCGCAGATACCAAAAACATTCAGTACTTC. It specifies CASSADTKNIQYF. The full variable domain, completed using reference TRBV5-1 and TRBJ2-4, is KAGVTQTPRYLIKTRGQQVTLSCSPISGHRSVSWYQQTPGQGLQFLFEYFSETQRNKGNFPGRFSGRQFSNSRSEMNVSTLELGDSALYLCASSADTKNIQYFGAGTRLSVL.

This sequence joins TRBV6-6 and TRBJ1-3; no clear D gene. Germline lookup yields CDR1 MNHNY and CDR2 SVGAGI (reference sequence). The CDR3 runs 12 residues. With 5 bases removed from V and 6 bases from J, the gap between germline ends came to 8 bases. The CDR3 spells CASSPSENTIYF. Written as DNA, the CDR3 is TGTGCCAGCAGTCCCAGTGAAAACACCATATATTTT.